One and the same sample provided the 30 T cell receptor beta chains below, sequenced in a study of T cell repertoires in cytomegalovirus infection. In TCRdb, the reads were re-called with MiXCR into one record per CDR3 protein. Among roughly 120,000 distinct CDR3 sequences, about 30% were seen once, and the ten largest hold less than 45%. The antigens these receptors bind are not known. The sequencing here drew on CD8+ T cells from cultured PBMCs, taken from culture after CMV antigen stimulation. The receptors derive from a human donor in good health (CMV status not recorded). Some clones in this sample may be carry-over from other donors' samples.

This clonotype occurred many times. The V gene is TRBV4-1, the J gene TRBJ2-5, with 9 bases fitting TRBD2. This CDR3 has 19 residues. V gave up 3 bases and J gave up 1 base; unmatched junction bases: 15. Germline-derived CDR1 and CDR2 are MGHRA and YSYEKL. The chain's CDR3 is CASSHRKMGLAILQETQYF. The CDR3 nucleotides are TGCGCCAGCAGCCATCGAAAGATGGGACTAGCCATTCTCCAAGAGACCCAGTACTTC.

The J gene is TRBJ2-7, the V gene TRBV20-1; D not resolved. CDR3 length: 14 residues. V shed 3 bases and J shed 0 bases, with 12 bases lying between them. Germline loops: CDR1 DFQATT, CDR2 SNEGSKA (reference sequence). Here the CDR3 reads CSARGGTFSYEQYF. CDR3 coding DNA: TGCAGTGCTAGGGGCGGTACATTCTCCTACGAGCAGTACTTC.

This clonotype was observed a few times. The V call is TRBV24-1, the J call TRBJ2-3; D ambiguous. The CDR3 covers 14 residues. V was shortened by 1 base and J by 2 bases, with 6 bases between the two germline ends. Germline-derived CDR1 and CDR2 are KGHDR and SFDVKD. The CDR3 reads CATSDLATTDTQYF. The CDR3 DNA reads TGTGCCACCAGTGATTTAGCGACCACAGATACGCAGTATTTT.

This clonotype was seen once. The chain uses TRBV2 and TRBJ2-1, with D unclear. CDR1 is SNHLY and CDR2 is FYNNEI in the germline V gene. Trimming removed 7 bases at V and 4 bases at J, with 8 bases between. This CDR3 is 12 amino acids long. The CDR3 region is CASTSRYNEQFF. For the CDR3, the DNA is TGTGCCAGCACCAGTCGATACAATGAGCAGTTCTTC.

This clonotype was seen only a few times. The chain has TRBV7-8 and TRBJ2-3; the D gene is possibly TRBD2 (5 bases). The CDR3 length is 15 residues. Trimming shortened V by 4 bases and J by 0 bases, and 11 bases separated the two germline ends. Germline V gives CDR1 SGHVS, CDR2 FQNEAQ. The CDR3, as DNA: TGTGCCAGCAGCTCGGAGGCCAGGAGCACAGATACGCAGTATTTT. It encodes CASSSEARSTDTQYF.

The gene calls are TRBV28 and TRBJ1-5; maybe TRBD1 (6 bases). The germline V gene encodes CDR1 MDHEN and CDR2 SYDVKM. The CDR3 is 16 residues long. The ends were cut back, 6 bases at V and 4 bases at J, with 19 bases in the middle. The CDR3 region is CASSSTGRKQNQPQHF. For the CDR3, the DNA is TGTGCCAGCAGCTCGACAGGACGAAAGCAGAATCAGCCCCAGCATTTT.

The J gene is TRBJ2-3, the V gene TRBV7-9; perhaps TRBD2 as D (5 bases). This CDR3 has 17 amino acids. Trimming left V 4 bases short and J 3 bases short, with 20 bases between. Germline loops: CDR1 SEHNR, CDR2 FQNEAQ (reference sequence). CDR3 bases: TGTGCCAGCAGCTCCCCTGGCCAGGAGGCCTTTACAGATACGCAGTATTTT. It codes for CASSSPGQEAFTDTQYF.

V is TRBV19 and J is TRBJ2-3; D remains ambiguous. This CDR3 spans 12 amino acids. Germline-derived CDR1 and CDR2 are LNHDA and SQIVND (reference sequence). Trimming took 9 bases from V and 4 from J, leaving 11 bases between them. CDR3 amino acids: CASSSRPDTQYF. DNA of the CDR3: TGTGCCAGCAGCAGTCGCCCAGATACGCAGTATTTT.

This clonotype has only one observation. The CDR3 reads CASSLATAGIRNEQFF. DNA of the CDR3: TGTGCCAGCAGCTTAGCGACAGCGGGGATACGGAATGAGCAGTTCTTC. The chain is built from TRBV7-8 and TRBJ2-1; 7 nucleotides agree with TRBD2. The CDR3 is 16 amino acids. From germline, CDR1 is SGHVS and CDR2 FQNEAQ. V lost 0 bases to trimming and J lost 7 bases; unmatched junction nucleotides: 9.

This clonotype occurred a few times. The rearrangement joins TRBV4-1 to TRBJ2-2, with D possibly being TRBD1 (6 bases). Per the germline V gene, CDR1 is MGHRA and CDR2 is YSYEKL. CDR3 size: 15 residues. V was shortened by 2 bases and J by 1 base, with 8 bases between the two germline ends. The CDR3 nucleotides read TGCGCCAGCAGCCAAATACAGGGGAACACCGGGGAGCTGTTTTTT. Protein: CASSQIQGNTGELFF.

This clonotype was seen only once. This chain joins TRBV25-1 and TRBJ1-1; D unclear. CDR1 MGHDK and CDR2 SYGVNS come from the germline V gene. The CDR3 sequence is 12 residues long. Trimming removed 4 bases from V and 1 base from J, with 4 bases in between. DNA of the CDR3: TGTGCCAGCAGTGCAGGGAACACTGAAGCTTTCTTT. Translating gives CASSAGNTEAFF.

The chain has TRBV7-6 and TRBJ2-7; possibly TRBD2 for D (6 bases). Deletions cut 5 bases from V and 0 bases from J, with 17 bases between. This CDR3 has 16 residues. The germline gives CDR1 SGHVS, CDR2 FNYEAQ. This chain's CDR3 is CASSPSGGYTSYEQYF. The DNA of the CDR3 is TGTGCCAGCAGCCCCTCTGGGGGGTATACCTCCTACGAGCAGTACTTC.

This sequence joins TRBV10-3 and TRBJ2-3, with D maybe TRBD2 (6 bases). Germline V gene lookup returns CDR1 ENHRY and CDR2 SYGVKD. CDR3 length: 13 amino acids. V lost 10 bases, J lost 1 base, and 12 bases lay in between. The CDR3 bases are TGTGCCACCGTTTCGGGGGGCACAGATACGCAGTATTTT. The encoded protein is CATVSGGTDTQYF.

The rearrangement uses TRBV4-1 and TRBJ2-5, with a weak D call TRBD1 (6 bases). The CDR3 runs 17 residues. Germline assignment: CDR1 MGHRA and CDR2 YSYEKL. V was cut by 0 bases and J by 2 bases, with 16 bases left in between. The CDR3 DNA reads TGCGCCAGCAGCCAAGATCGGAGAGGGGGAACTCAAGAGACCCAGTACTTC. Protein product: CASSQDRRGGTQETQYF.

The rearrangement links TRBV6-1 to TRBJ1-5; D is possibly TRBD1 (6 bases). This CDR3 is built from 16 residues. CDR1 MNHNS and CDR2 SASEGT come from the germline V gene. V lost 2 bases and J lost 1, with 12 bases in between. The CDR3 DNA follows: TGTGCCAGCAGTGAATGGGGGGCTTCGAGCAATCAGCCCCAGCATTTT. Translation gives CASSEWGASSNQPQHF.

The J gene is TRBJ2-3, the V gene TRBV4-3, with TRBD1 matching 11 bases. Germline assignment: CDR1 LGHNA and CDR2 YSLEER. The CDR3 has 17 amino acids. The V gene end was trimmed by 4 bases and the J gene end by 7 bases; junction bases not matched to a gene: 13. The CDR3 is CASSPSLPGQGVHTQYF. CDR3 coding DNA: TGCGCCAGCAGCCCGTCCCTGCCGGGACAGGGGGTCCATACGCAGTATTTT.

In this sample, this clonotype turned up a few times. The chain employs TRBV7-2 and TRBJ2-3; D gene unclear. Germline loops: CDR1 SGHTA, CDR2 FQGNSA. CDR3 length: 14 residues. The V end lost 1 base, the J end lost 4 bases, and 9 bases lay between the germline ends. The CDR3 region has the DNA TGTGCCAGCAGCTTAGGAGGCAGTGCAGATACGCAGTATTTT. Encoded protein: CASSLGGSADTQYF.

This CDR3 reads CASTFGSEGGQPQHF. The CDR3 DNA reads as TGTGCCAGCACCTTCGGATCAGAGGGCGGACAGCCCCAGCATTTT. The chain recombines TRBV12-3 or TRBV12-4 with TRBJ1-5; D remains ambiguous. The V end lost 7 bases, the J end lost 7 bases, and 20 bases lay between the germline ends. The CDR3 length is 15 residues.

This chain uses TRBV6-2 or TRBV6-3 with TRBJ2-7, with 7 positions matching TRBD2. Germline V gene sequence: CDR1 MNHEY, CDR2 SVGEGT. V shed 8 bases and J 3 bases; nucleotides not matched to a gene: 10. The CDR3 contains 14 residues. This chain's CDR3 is CASGSGLTLYEQYF. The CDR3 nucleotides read TGTGCCAGCGGATCGGGACTAACCCTCTACGAGCAGTACTTC.

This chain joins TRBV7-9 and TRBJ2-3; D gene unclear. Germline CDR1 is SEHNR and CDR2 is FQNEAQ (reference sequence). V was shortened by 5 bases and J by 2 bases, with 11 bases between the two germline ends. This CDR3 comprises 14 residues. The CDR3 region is CASSEDGYTDTQYF. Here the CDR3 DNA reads TGTGCCAGCAGCGAGGATGGATACACAGATACGCAGTATTTT. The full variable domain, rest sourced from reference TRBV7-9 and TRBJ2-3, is DTGVSQNPRHKITKRGQNVTFRCDPISEHNRLYWYRQTLGQGPEFLTYFQNEAQLEKSRLLSDRFSAERPKGSFSTLEIQRTEQGDSAMYLCASSEDGYTDTQYFGPGTRLTVL.

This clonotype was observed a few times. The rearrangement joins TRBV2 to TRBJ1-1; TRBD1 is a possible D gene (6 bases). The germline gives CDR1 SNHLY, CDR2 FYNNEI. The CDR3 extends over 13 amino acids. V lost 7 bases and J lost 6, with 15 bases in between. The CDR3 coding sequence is TGTGCCAGCACTAAGGGGGGTAGACCTGAAGCTTTCTTT. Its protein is CASTKGGRPEAFF.

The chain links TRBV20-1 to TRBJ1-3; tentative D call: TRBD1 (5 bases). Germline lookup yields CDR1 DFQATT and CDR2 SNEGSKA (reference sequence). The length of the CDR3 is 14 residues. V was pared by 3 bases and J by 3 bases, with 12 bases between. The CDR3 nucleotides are TGCAGTGCTAGGCGGGGGGGTGATGGAAACACCATATATTTT. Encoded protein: CSARRGGDGNTIYF.

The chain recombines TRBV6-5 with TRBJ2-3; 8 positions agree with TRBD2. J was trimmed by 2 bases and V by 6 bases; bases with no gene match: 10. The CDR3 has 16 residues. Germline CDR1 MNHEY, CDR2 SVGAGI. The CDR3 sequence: CASSETNSGVTDTQYF. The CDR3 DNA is TGTGCCAGCAGCGAAACAAATAGCGGGGTCACAGATACGCAGTATTTT.

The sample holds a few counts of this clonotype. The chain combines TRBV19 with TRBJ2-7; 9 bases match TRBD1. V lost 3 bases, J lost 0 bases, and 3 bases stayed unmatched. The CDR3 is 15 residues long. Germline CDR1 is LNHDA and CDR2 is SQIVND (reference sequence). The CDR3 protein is CASSMGTGSSYEQYF. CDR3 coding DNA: TGTGCCAGTAGTATGGGGACAGGGAGCTCCTACGAGCAGTACTTC.

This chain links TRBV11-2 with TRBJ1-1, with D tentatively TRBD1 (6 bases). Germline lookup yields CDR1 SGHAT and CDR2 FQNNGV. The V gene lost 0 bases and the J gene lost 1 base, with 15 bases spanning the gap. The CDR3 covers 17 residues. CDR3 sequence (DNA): TGTGCCAGCAGCTTAGAACCGGGGCAGGGGCCGAACACTGAAGCTTTCTTT. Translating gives CASSLEPGQGPNTEAFF.

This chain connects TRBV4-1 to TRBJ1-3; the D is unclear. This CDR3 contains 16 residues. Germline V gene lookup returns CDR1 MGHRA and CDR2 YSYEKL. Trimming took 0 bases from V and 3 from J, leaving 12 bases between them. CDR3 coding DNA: TGCGCCAGCAGCCAAGATGAGGAGAACCTTGGAAACACCATATATTTT. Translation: CASSQDEENLGNTIYF.

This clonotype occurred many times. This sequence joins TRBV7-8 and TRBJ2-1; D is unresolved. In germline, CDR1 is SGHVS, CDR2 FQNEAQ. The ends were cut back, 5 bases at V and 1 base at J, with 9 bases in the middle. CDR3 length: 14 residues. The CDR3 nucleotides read TGTGCCAGCAGCCCGGACGGATCCTACAATGAGCAGTTCTTC. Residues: CASSPDGSYNEQFF.

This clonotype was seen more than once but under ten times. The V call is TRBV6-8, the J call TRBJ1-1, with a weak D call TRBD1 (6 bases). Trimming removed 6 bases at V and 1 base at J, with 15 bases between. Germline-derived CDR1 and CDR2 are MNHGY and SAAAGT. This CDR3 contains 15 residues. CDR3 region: CASSFLPTGNTEAFF. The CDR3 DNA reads TGTGCCAGCAGCTTTCTCCCGACAGGGAACACTGAAGCTTTCTTT.

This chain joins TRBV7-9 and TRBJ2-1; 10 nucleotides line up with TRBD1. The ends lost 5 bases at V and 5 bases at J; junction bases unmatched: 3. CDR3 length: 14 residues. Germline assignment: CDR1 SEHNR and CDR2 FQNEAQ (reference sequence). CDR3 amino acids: CASSPGTGDNEQFF. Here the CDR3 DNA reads TGTGCCAGCAGCCCCGGGACAGGGGACAATGAGCAGTTCTTC.

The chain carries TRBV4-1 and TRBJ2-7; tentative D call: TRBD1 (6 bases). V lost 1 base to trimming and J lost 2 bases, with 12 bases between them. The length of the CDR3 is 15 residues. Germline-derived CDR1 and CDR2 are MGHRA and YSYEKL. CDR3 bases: TGCGCCAGCAGCCAAGTCTCGGACAGTCCCTACGAGCAGTACTTC. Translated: CASSQVSDSPYEQYF.